The 30 T cell receptor beta chains presented below share a single source sample, sequenced in a study of Siglec-9 on CD8 T cells in melanoma. Assay used: immunoSEQ multiplex PCR; TCRdb lists only in-frame clones, some missing. In the table there are tens of thousands of clones, roughly 80% of which are singletons. The sample taken for sequencing was Siglec-9- CD8+ T cells sorted from blood. The receptors shown here come from a human donor in good health.

The chain links TRBV28 to TRBJ1-4; D remains ambiguous. Germline CDR1 is MDHEN and CDR2 is SYDVKM. This CDR3 region has 15 residues. Deletions cut 6 bases from V and 5 bases from J, with 16 bases between. Here the CDR3 DNA reads TGTGCCAGCAGCCTCCGGGAACCATTCAATGAAAAACTGTTTTTT. Translating it yields CASSLREPFNEKLFF.

This clone occurred a few times. This chain joins TRBV7-6 and TRBJ1-2, with 9 positions matching TRBD1. There are 15 residues in the CDR3. V gave up 6 bases and J gave up 3 bases; unmatched junction bases: 8. Germline CDR1 SGHVS, CDR2 FNYEAQ. The CDR3 DNA is TGTGCCAGCAGTAGATTTACAGGGGGCGACTATGGCTACACCTTC. The encoded protein is CASSRFTGGDYGYTF.

The chain has TRBV27 and TRBJ1-2; no clear D. This CDR3 comprises 13 residues. Germline V gene data show CDR1 as MNHEY and CDR2 as SMNVEV (reference sequence). Trimming left V 2 bases short and J 7 bases short, with 11 bases between. For the CDR3, the DNA is TGTGCCAGCAGTTTAGGATCTTGGGGTGGCTACACCTTC. Protein: CASSLGSWGGYTF.

The rearrangement joins TRBV11-1 to TRBJ2-7; 13 nucleotides align to TRBD2. The trim removed 5 bases at V and 3 bases at J, leaving 7 bases unmatched. Per the germline V gene, CDR1 is SGHAT and CDR2 is FQDESV (reference sequence). The CDR3 contains 16 residues. CDR3 sequence reads: CASSRGTSGNLYEQYV. The CDR3 DNA reads TGTGCCAGCAGCCGCGGGACTAGCGGGAATCTCTACGAGCAGTACGTC.

V and J are TRBV21-1 and TRBJ2-7; the D call TRBD1 from the table was never checked on the DNA. TRBV21-1 is a documented pseudogene. There are 18 residues in the CDR3. CDR3 bases: TGTGCCAGCAGCAAAGTCAGGGTCGAATATCCCCCCCCCTACGAGCAGTACGTC. Translation gives CASSKVRVEYPPPYEQYV.

The genes are TRBV27 and TRBJ1-6, with TRBD1 identical over 10 bases. Unmatched junction bases numbered 9, after V lost 2 bases and J lost 8 bases. This CDR3 region has 17 residues. Germline V lookup: CDR1 MNHEY, CDR2 SMNVEV (reference sequence). In nucleotides, the CDR3 is TGTGCCAGCAGTTTACGGGACAGGGGAGGGTTTGATTCACCCCTCCACTTT. Its protein product is CASSLRDRGGFDSPLHF.

This sequence joins TRBV6-5 and TRBJ1-1; D unclear. This CDR3 region has 16 residues. Germline V gives CDR1 MNHEY, CDR2 SVGAGI. The germline V and J ends were trimmed by 0 bases and 1 base, with 12 bases remaining between them. The CDR3 nucleotides are TGTGCCAGCAGTTACTCATTCGTAGGCTCGAACACTGAAGCTTTCTTT. As protein: CASSYSFVGSNTEAFF.

V usage is TRBV29-1 and J usage is TRBJ2-1; the D gene is possibly TRBD2 (7 bases). V lost 8 bases, J lost 3 bases, and 17 bases lay in between. The CDR3 has 14 amino acids. Germline CDR1 reads SQVTM; CDR2 reads ANQGSEA. CDR3 sequence: CSSAGAEVYNEQFF. The DNA for the CDR3 is TGCAGCTCGGCGGGGGCCGAAGTCTACAATGAGCAGTTCTTC.

The chain uses TRBV7-2 and TRBJ2-1; 9 nucleotides match TRBD1. This CDR3 region has 15 residues. Per germline, CDR1 SGHTA and CDR2 FQGNSA. Trimming removed 5 bases from V and 10 bases from J; junction bases left unmatched: 12. CDR3 loop: CASSLRDRVVDEQFF. In nucleotides, the CDR3 is TGTGCCAGCAGCCTCCGGGACAGGGTTGTGGACGAGCAGTTCTTC.

The V and J genes are TRBV7-2 and TRBJ2-5; no clear D. The CDR3 has 16 residues. Trimming pared 4 bases from V and 1 base from J, leaving 16 bases between. Germline V lookup: CDR1 SGHTA, CDR2 FQGNSA. In nucleotides, the CDR3 is TGTGCCAGCAGCTCCCCGTACAGTAACTCCCAAGAGACCCAGTACTTC. Its translation: CASSSPYSNSQETQYF.

V usage is TRBV5-4 and J usage is TRBJ2-2, with 9 nucleotides matching TRBD2. This CDR3 has 15 amino acids. Trimming at V came to 4 bases and at J to 7 bases, leaving 8 bases not matched to a gene. Germline CDR1 reads SGHNT; CDR2 reads YYREEE (reference sequence). The CDR3, as DNA: TGTGCCAGCAGCCCTTCCGGCGGGAGGGGCGGGGAGCTGTTTTTT. It specifies CASSPSGGRGGELFF. Combining the CDR3 with reference TRBV5-4 and TRBJ2-2 gives the whole variable domain ETGVTQSPTHLIKTRGQQVTLRCSSQSGHNTVSWYQQALGQGPQFIFQYYREEENGRGNFPPRFSGLQFPNYSSELNVNALELDDSALYLCASSPSGGRGGELFFGEGSRLTVL.

This clone was counted between two and nine times. The chain uses TRBV5-1 and TRBJ1-1, with a possible D match to TRBD1 (5 bases). This CDR3 comprises 16 residues. The germline CDR1 and CDR2 sequences are SGHRS and YFSETQ. V was cut by 0 bases and J by 0 bases, with 12 bases left in between. The CDR3: CASSLEGDGVNTEAFF. As DNA, the CDR3 is TGCGCCAGCAGCTTGGAAGGGGATGGGGTGAACACTGAAGCTTTCTTT.

This sequence joins TRBV5-8 and TRBJ1-1, with 8 bases aligning to TRBD1. Germline CDR1 SGHTS, CDR2 YDEGEE. The length of the CDR3 is 13 residues. V shed 3 bases, J shed 7 bases, and the junction held 5 bases outside the gene matches. DNA for the CDR3: TGTGCCAGCAGCTATGGACAGGGTAGTGAAGCTTTCTTT. It yields the protein CASSYGQGSEAFF.

This clone came up once. The chain recombines TRBV5-8 with TRBJ1-2; perhaps TRBD1 as D (5 bases). Germline loops: CDR1 SGHTS, CDR2 YDEGEE. The CDR3 runs 14 residues. Trimming removed 4 bases at V and 6 bases at J, with 16 bases between. The CDR3 nucleotides are TGTGCCAGCAGCCCCCCCGGGGCTCAGAATGGCTACACCTTC. Its translation: CASSPPGAQNGYTF. The variable domain in full, with the rest retrieved from reference TRBV5-8 and TRBJ1-2, is EAGVTQSPTHLIKTRGQQATLRCSPISGHTSVYWYQQALGLGLQFLLWYDEGEERNRGNFPPRFSGRQFPNYSSELNVNALELEDSALYLCASSPPGAQNGYTFGSGTRLTVV.

This clone was counted a single time. The V call is TRBV5-4, the J call TRBJ1-1; 8 nucleotides match TRBD1. After removal of 0 bases from V and 5 bases from J, the junction contained 9 bases not matched to a gene. Germline V gene data show CDR1 as SGHNT and CDR2 as YYREEE (reference sequence). CDR3 length equals 16 residues. CDR3 nucleotides: TGTGCCAGCAGCTTGGCCCCTCAGGGGGCTTTTACTGAAGCTTTCTTT. Amino acid sequence: CASSLAPQGAFTEAFF.

This chain connects TRBV19 to TRBJ2-3; no definite D call. Trimming left V 5 bases short and J 0 bases short, with 9 bases between. This CDR3 region has 14 residues. Germline-derived CDR1 and CDR2 are LNHDA and SQIVND (reference sequence). The CDR3, as DNA: TGTGCCAGTAGTCCTGACCGGAGCACAGATACGCAGTATTTT. Its protein product is CASSPDRSTDTQYF.

The CDR3 nucleotides read TGTGCCAGCAGACCGAGGGGCGGTCAGCCCCAGCATTTT. It yields the protein CASRPRGGQPQHF. V gene TRBV6-5 combines with J gene TRBJ1-5; D is possibly TRBD1 (5 bases). V was pared by 6 bases and J by 6 bases, with 12 bases between. This CDR3 region has 13 residues. Germline CDR1 is MNHEY and CDR2 is SVGAGI.

This clone was recorded a few times. The genes are TRBV9 and TRBJ1-6; 7 nucleotides align to TRBD1. The CDR3 length is 15 residues. The V gene's germline CDR1 is SGDLS and CDR2 YYNGEE. Trimming cost V 3 bases and J 11 bases; bases outside gene matches: 11. DNA of the CDR3: TGTGCCAGCAGCGCCTCCGGGACAGATAGGACACCCCTCCACTTT. As protein: CASSASGTDRTPLHF.

V and J are TRBV6-6 and TRBJ2-3; D is undetermined. The CDR3 is 12 amino acids. With 6 bases removed from V and 5 bases from J, the gap between germline ends came to 9 bases. CDR1 is MNHNY, CDR2 SVGAGI, per germline (reference sequence). CDR3 DNA sequence: TGTGCCAGCAGGGCGACCCGAGATACGCAGTATTTT. As protein: CASRATRDTQYF.

This clone was detected a few times. The V and J genes are TRBV5-1 and TRBJ1-1; D remains ambiguous. Trimming removed 4 bases at V and 4 bases at J, with 17 bases between. There are 15 residues in the CDR3. The germline V gene has CDR1 SGHRS and CDR2 YFSETQ. CDR3 protein: CASSPALDFGTEAFF. In DNA, the CDR3 is TGCGCCAGCAGCCCGGCGTTGGATTTTGGCACTGAAGCTTTCTTT.

The chain joins TRBV19 to TRBJ2-5; a possible D gene is TRBD1 (6 bases). CDR3 length equals 13 residues. V was shortened by 9 bases and J by 4 bases, with 15 bases between the two germline ends. Germline V gene data show CDR1 as LNHDA and CDR2 as SQIVND (reference sequence). The CDR3 DNA follows: TGTGCCAGCGGGGACATTCGAGGAGAGACCCAGTACTTC. Its translation: CASGDIRGETQYF.

The chain employs TRBV2 and TRBJ2-1, with D tentatively TRBD2 (5 bases). Germline CDR1 reads SNHLY; CDR2 reads FYNNEI. The V gene lost 4 bases and the J gene lost 8 bases, with 15 bases spanning the gap. The CDR3 is 14 amino acids. This chain's CDR3 is CASSGGLREDEQFF. The CDR3 DNA follows: TGTGCCAGCAGTGGCGGACTGAGAGAGGATGAGCAGTTCTTC.

This clone was counted between two and nine times. The chain employs TRBV7-6 and TRBJ2-7; 9 positions match TRBD1. This CDR3 region has 15 residues. CDR1 SGHVS and CDR2 FNYEAQ come from the germline V gene. V was pared by 5 bases and J by 5 bases, with 10 bases of the junction left unmatched. As DNA, the CDR3 is TGTGCCAGCAGCGGGCGGACAGGGGTGCGGGACGAGCAGTACTTC. Its protein product is CASSGRTGVRDEQYF.

This chain joins TRBV9 and TRBJ2-2; the D gene is possibly TRBD2 (5 bases). The CDR3 has 18 residues. Trimming cost V 0 bases and J 0 bases, with 15 bases left between them. Per the germline V gene, CDR1 is SGDLS and CDR2 is YYNGEE. The CDR3, as DNA: TGTGCCAGCAGCGTAGACCCCACTCGGGATTCGAACACCGGGGAGCTGTTTTTT. Translation: CASSVDPTRDSNTGELFF. The complete variable domain, with remaining parts taken from reference TRBV9 and TRBJ2-2, reads DSGVTQTPKHLITATGQRVTLRCSPRSGDLSVYWYQQSLDQGLQFLIQYYNGEERAKGNILERFSAQQFPDLHSELNLSSLELGDSALYFCASSVDPTRDSNTGELFFGEGSRLTVL.

V and J are TRBV9 and TRBJ2-2; D is undetermined. CDR3 size: 13 residues. Germline loops: CDR1 SGDLS, CDR2 YYNGEE. V lost 4 bases to trimming and J lost 13 bases, with 17 bases between them. The CDR3 is CASSRSDMVGLFF. CDR3 coding DNA: TGTGCCAGCAGCCGCTCGGATATGGTGGGGCTGTTTTTT.

The rearrangement links TRBV5-8 to TRBJ2-2; D remains unclear. CDR3 length: 14 residues. Germline lookup yields CDR1 SGHTS and CDR2 YDEGEE. V lost 1 base and J 4 bases, leaving 8 bases between the germline ends. This chain's CDR3 is CASSLQAATGELFF. The DNA of the CDR3 is TGTGCCAGCAGCTTGCAGGCAGCCACCGGGGAGCTGTTTTTT.

The V call is TRBV28, the J call TRBJ2-3; D is uncertain. The V end was cut by 2 bases, the J end by 1 base, with 7 bases between. Germline V gives CDR1 MDHEN, CDR2 SYDVKM. This CDR3 spans 14 amino acids. The chain's CDR3 is CASSLDGGTDTQYF. The CDR3 region has the DNA TGTGCCAGCAGTTTAGATGGGGGCACAGATACGCAGTATTTT. The full variable domain, in which reference TRBV28 and TRBJ2-3 provide the parts outside the CDR3, is DVKVTQSSRYLVKRTGEKVFLECVQDMDHENMFWYRQDPGLGLRLIYFSYDVKMKEKGDIPEGYSVSREKKERFSLILESASTNQTSMYLCASSLDGGTDTQYFGPGTRLTVL.

The J gene is TRBJ2-1, the V gene TRBV5-8; D tentatively fits TRBD1 or TRBD2 (7 bases each). The CDR3 length is 19 residues. Trimming took 6 bases from V and 5 from J, leaving 30 bases between them. Germline loops: CDR1 SGHTS, CDR2 YDEGEE. The CDR3 spells CASNTYDGAPQGGDNEQFF. The DNA for the CDR3 is TGTGCCAGCAACACTTACGACGGGGCTCCCCAGGGGGGGGACAATGAGCAGTTCTTC.

The chain employs TRBV5-1 and TRBJ1-1, with D possibly being TRBD1 (6 bases). CDR3 length: 13 amino acids. CDR1 and CDR2 (germline): SGHRS, YFSETQ. V dropped 2 bases and J dropped 1 base, with 6 bases sitting between them. For the CDR3, the DNA is TGCGCCAGCAGCTTAGGGGGGAACACTGAAGCTTTCTTT. It specifies CASSLGGNTEAFF.

This rearrangement joins TRBV5-1 to TRBJ1-1, with D perhaps matching TRBD1 (6 bases). Germline V gene sequence: CDR1 SGHRS, CDR2 YFSETQ. The CDR3 loop spans 14 amino acids. Trimming stripped 1 base from V and 4 bases from J, with 11 bases between. The CDR3: CASSLRGASTEAFF. The CDR3 nucleotides are TGCGCCAGCAGCTTGCGGGGGGCAAGCACTGAAGCTTTCTTT. Complete variable domain (other parts from reference TRBV5-1 and TRBJ1-1): KAGVTQTPRYLIKTRGQQVTLSCSPISGHRSVSWYQQTPGQGLQFLFEYFSETQRNKGNFPGRFSGRQFSNSRSEMNVSTLELGDSALYLCASSLRGASTEAFFGQGTRLTVV.